This entry features one T cell receptor (beta chain) sequence. This record belongs to a study of blood T cell repertoires in COVID-19. Sequencing was performed with immunoSEQ multiplex PCR; in TCRdb, only in-frame clones are kept and a portion is missing. This sample has a few hundred thousand clones, with less than 90% found just once. Germline V gives CDR1 MNHEY, CDR2 SVGAGI. Trimming left V 8 bases short and J 9 bases short, with 14 bases between. This CDR3 contains 13 residues. This receptor was identified in a man between 60 and 75 years old who had recovered from COVID-19. The sample was peripheral blood. This chain uses TRBV6-5 with TRBJ1-6, with no clear D. The CDR3 sequence: CASRGGGFSPLHF. CDR3 coding DNA: TGTGCCAGCCGCGGTGGCGGGTTTTCACCCCTCCACTTT.